This entry lists 14 T cell receptor beta chains sequenced from one sample in a study of blood T cell repertoires in COVID-19. TCRdb's table, derived via immunoSEQ multiplex PCR, lists solely in-frame clones and lacks some. This sample yields approximately 110,000 clones, of which 86% are seen a single time; around 4.5% belongs to the top ten. The material sequenced was peripheral blood. The receptors originated from a middle-aged man with acute or convalescent COVID-19.

The chain couples TRBV25-1 to TRBJ2-5, with TRBD2 matching 8 bases. V dropped 0 bases and J dropped 2; count of bases not matched to a gene: 8. Per the germline V gene, CDR1 is MGHDK and CDR2 is SYGVNS. This CDR3 comprises 17 residues. CDR3 nucleotide sequence: TGTGCCAGCAGTGAATACATAACTAGCGGACCACAAGAGACCCAGTACTTC. As protein: CASSEYITSGPQETQYF.

The V and J genes are TRBV9 and TRBJ1-1; 7 nucleotides match TRBD1. Germline-derived CDR1 and CDR2 are SGDLS and YYNGEE. V shed 0 bases and J 0 bases; nucleotides not matched to a gene: 11. This CDR3 contains 18 residues. CDR3 DNA: TGTGCCAGCAGCGTAGATTTAGGGGCAGGGGGAATGAACACTGAAGCTTTCTTT. Protein: CASSVDLGAGGMNTEAFF. Using reference TRBV9 and TRBJ1-1 for the parts outside the CDR3, the full variable domain is DSGVTQTPKHLITATGQRVTLRCSPRSGDLSVYWYQQSLDQGLQFLIQYYNGEERAKGNILERFSAQQFPDLHSELNLSSLELGDSALYFCASSVDLGAGGMNTEAFFGQGTRLTVV.

As DNA, the CDR3 is TGCGCCAGCAGCCAAGGAGGTAGCGGGGACGTTTACAATGAGCAGTTCTTC. It is translated as CASSQGGSGDVYNEQFF. This chain links TRBV4-3 with TRBJ2-1; 8 bases are shared with TRBD2. Germline-derived CDR1 and CDR2 are LGHNA and YSLEER. The length of the CDR3 is 17 residues. V gave up 1 base and J gave up 4 bases; unmatched junction bases: 9.

The rearrangement joins TRBV6-1 to TRBJ2-4; 13 bases map to TRBD2. Germline CDR1 is MNHNS and CDR2 is SASEGT. This CDR3 is 17 amino acids long. V dropped 3 bases and J dropped 4; count of bases not matched to a gene: 6. CDR3 sequence (DNA): TGTGCCAGCAGTGACAGGCTACTAGCGGGAGGGAAAAACATTCAGTACTTC. Amino acid sequence: CASSDRLLAGGKNIQYF.

The V and J genes are TRBV11-3 and TRBJ1-2; D unresolved. V was shortened by 6 bases and J by 4 bases, with 15 bases between the two germline ends. This CDR3 is 14 amino acids long. Germline loops: CDR1 SGHNT, CDR2 YENEEA. The CDR3 DNA follows: TGTGCCAGCAGTCTAGCTGGGGTACCCTATGGCTACACCTTC. It encodes CASSLAGVPYGYTF.

As for this clone: One junction end does not reproduce the germline sequence, and a read error may be involved. This chain uses TRBV7-9 with TRBJ2-7, with a weak D call TRBD2 (6 bases). This CDR3 is 13 amino acids long. Per the germline V gene, CDR1 is SEHNR and CDR2 is FQNEAQ (reference sequence). DNA of the CDR3: TGTGCCAGCAGCTTTTTCGGGACTCCCTTTTCAGACTTC. Its translation is CASSFFGTPFSDF.

The chain combines TRBV9 with TRBJ2-1; 13 positions match TRBD2. Unmatched junction bases numbered 9, after V lost 0 bases and J lost 6 bases. CDR3 length: 18 amino acids. Germline CDR1 is SGDLS and CDR2 is YYNGEE. This CDR3 reads CASSVDGRGLAGSNEQFF. The DNA of the CDR3 is TGTGCCAGCAGCGTAGATGGTAGGGGACTAGCGGGGAGCAATGAGCAGTTCTTC.

The chain couples TRBV6-6 to TRBJ1-6; 7 bases line up with TRBD1. Looked up from germline, CDR1 is MNHNY and CDR2 is SVGAGI (reference sequence). The CDR3 loop spans 15 amino acids. Trimming cost V 5 bases and J 7 bases; bases outside gene matches: 8. The CDR3 here is CASSPATGYNSPLHF. CDR3 DNA sequence: TGTGCCAGCAGTCCAGCGACAGGGTACAATTCACCCCTCCACTTT.

V and J are TRBV5-6 and TRBJ1-3, with D perhaps TRBD1 (5 bases). With 3 bases removed from V and 0 bases from J, the gap between germline ends came to 13 bases. The CDR3 runs 16 residues. From germline, CDR1 is SGHDT and CDR2 YYEEEE. CDR3 bases: TGTGCCAGCAGCTACTTCCTGACAGCCTCTGGAAACACCATATATTTT. It specifies CASSYFLTASGNTIYF.

As regards this clone: An end of the junction does not agree with germline; a read error may underlie this. CDR3: CAISFGTVGYQPQHF. The CDR3, as DNA: TGCGCCATCAGTTTCGGGACAGTTGGTTATCAGCCCCAGCATTTT. The chain couples TRBV10-1 to TRBJ1-5; 7 bases align to TRBD1. Germline V gene data show CDR1 as WNHNN and CDR2 as SYGVQD (reference sequence). CDR3 size: 15 residues.

The chain links TRBV9 to TRBJ1-6; TRBD1 agrees at 7 bases. The germline gives CDR1 SGDLS, CDR2 YYNGEE. The CDR3 extends over 15 amino acids. V was pared by 4 bases and J by 7 bases, with 8 bases of the junction left unmatched. CDR3 residues: CASSSQGTANSPLHF. The CDR3 DNA reads TGTGCCAGCAGCTCCCAAGGGACAGCAAATTCACCCCTCCACTTT.

The rearrangement links TRBV19 to TRBJ1-2; no firm D call. V was clipped by 0 bases and J by 7 bases, with 9 bases between them. The CDR3 length is 13 residues. The germline CDR1 and CDR2 sequences are LNHDA and SQIVND (reference sequence). CDR3 in amino acids: CASSIDRGGGYTF. CDR3 nucleotides: TGTGCCAGTAGTATAGATCGGGGAGGTGGCTACACCTTC.

The V call is TRBV27, the J call TRBJ1-2; D call uncertain. The CDR3 loop spans 16 amino acids. The V gene lost 0 bases and the J gene lost 4 bases, with 15 bases spanning the gap. The germline V gene has CDR1 MNHEY and CDR2 SMNVEV (reference sequence). The CDR3 loop reads CASSLSLDRRLYGYTF. Here the CDR3 DNA reads TGTGCCAGCAGTTTATCCCTTGACCGCAGACTCTATGGCTACACCTTC.

The count of this clone is one. J is TRBJ2-3 and V is TRBV2; unclear D gene. V was pared by 4 bases and J by 3 bases, with 11 bases between. Germline CDR1 reads SNHLY; CDR2 reads FYNNEI. This CDR3 region has 14 residues. In nucleotides, the CDR3 is TGTGCCAGCAGTGTAACCAGTGCTACAGATACGCAGTATTTT. This sequence encodes CASSVTSATDTQYF.